These T cell receptor beta chains were read from a single sample in a study of cytomegalovirus exposure and HLA in healthy donors. Clones were read by immunoSEQ multiplex PCR, and TCRdb kept only the in-frame ones, dropping some. The table shows 80,000 to 100,000 clones, with roughly 70% occurring only once. The sequenced material came from PBMCs. The receptors shown here come from a young woman in good health and CMV-seropositive. The CDR3 runs from the conserved cysteine through the conserved F or W. The D gene is left open where the match is weak. A row's size may be missing; if present it is once, few, many or a size class.

TRBV30	TRBD2	few	TRBJ2-7	14	TGTGCCTGGAGCTTAGCGGGAGCTTACTACGAGCAGTACTTC	CAWSLAGAYYEQYF
TRBV7-9	TRBD1	.	TRBJ1-1	16	TGTGCCAGCAGCCCGTTCAGGGACAGGGTGAACACTGAAGCTTTCTTT	CASSPFRDRVNTEAFF
TRBV27	TRBD2	.	TRBJ2-5	21	TGTGCCAGCAGTTTGTCACCCCCCTCAGAGGGACTAGCGGGGGGAGGTGAGACCCAGTACTTC	CASSLSPPSEGLAGGGETQYF
TRBV13	.	.	TRBJ1-2	13	TGTGCCAGCAGCCAAGACGGACTCTATGGCTACACCTTC	CASSQDGLYGYTF
TRBV15	TRBD1	.	TRBJ1-2	14	TGTGCCACCAGCAGAGAGGAGACAGGGCATGGCTACACCTTC	CATSREETGHGYTF
TRBV2	.	.	TRBJ2-1	13	TGTGCCAGCAGGACGGGAGTAGTGGATGAGCAGTTCTTC	CASRTGVVDEQFF
TRBV18	.	.	TRBJ2-3	15	TGTGCCAGCTCACCACCGTCGGGATTCACAGATACGCAGTATTTT	CASSPPSGFTDTQYF
TRBV10-3	.	few	TRBJ1-2	16	TGTGCCATCAGTGAGTCCGGCGGGGGCGGAGGCTATGGCTACACCTTC	CAISESGGGGGYGYTF
TRBV21-1	.	.	TRBJ2-3	18	TGTGCCAGCAGCAAACAGGAGGTCAAACACTCTCCCACAGATACGCAGTATTTT	CASSKQEVKHSPTDTQYF
TRBV7-9	TRBD1	.	TRBJ1-2	15	TGTTCCAGCAGCTTAGGGACAGGGACCCACTATGGCTACACCTTC	CSSSLGTGTHYGYTF
TRBV6-5	.	.	TRBJ1-5	15	TGTGCCAGCAGTTTGTCAGGGGCCGGCAATCAGCCCCAGCATTTT	CASSLSGAGNQPQHF
TRBV7-2	.	.	TRBJ1-2	18	TGTGCCAGCAGCTTAGGCAACAGGCGAATCGAATCTTCCTATGGCTACACCTTC	CASSLGNRRIESSYGYTF
TRBV7-3	TRBD2	.	TRBJ2-1	15	TGTGCCAGCAGCTTAACTAGCGGGAGGGGTGATGAGCAGTTCTTC	CASSLTSGRGDEQFF